Each of the 18 T cell receptor beta chains below was sequenced from the same sample in a study of cytomegalovirus exposure and HLA in healthy donors. The PCR had 60 Vbeta and 13 Jbeta primers. Assay: immunoSEQ multiplex PCR; the TCRdb copy retains only in-frame clones and omits some. The sample lists 80,000 to 95,000 clones, over 60% occurring once. The specimen sequenced was PBMCs. The receptors shown here come from a female donor in good health and CMV-seronegative.

The V gene is TRBV6-1, the J gene TRBJ1-5; no definite D call. The CDR3 runs to 15 residues. Trimming cost V 2 bases and J 5 bases, with 13 bases left between them. Germline assignment: CDR1 MNHNS and CDR2 SASEGT. The CDR3 nucleotides are TGTGCCAGCAGTGAATCATCTTCTTCGGATCAGCCCCAGCATTTT. This codes for CASSESSSSDQPQHF.

J is TRBJ1-1 and V is TRBV2, with D tentatively TRBD1 (5 bases). Germline lookup yields CDR1 SNHLY and CDR2 FYNNEI. Trimming took 6 bases from V and 3 from J, leaving 8 bases between them. There are 12 residues in the CDR3. CDR3 in amino acids: CASRATDTEAFF. For the CDR3, the DNA is TGTGCCAGCAGGGCGACAGACACTGAAGCTTTCTTT.

The chain links TRBV5-1 to TRBJ2-3, with D possibly being TRBD1 (5 bases). This CDR3 is built from 16 residues. V was shortened by 3 bases and J by 0 bases, with 14 bases between the two germline ends. The V gene's germline CDR1 is SGHRS and CDR2 YFSETQ. Here the CDR3 DNA reads TGCGCCAGCAGCTGGGTAGGGGCGCAGAGCACAGATACGCAGTATTTT. It is translated as CASSWVGAQSTDTQYF.

The gene calls are TRBV7-2 and TRBJ1-1, with 11 bases identical to TRBD1. Germline CDR1 reads SGHTA; CDR2 reads FQGNSA. J was trimmed by 6 bases and V by 5 bases; bases with no gene match: 5. The CDR3 covers 14 residues. The CDR3 loop reads CASSHGQGASEAFF. For the CDR3, the DNA is TGTGCCAGCAGCCACGGACAGGGGGCATCTGAAGCTTTCTTT.

The chain uses TRBV5-1 and TRBJ2-3; unclear D gene. CDR3 length: 12 amino acids. Trimming pared 5 bases from V and 0 bases from J, leaving 4 bases between. Germline values: CDR1 SGHRS, CDR2 YFSETQ. The CDR3 DNA sequence: TGCGCCAGCAGGGCAAGCACAGATACGCAGTATTTT. Translation gives CASRASTDTQYF.

This chain uses TRBV7-2 with TRBJ2-5; a weak D match, TRBD2 (6 bases). V dropped 6 bases and J dropped 1 base, with 15 bases sitting between them. Germline CDR1 SGHTA, CDR2 FQGNSA. There are 15 residues in the CDR3. CDR3 in DNA: TGTGCCAGCAGTTTGGCGGGGACTCTCCAAGAGACCCAGTACTTC. This sequence encodes CASSLAGTLQETQYF.

This rearrangement joins TRBV13 to TRBJ1-1; no clear D gene. Trimming took 3 bases from V and 0 from J, leaving 8 bases between them. Germline CDR1 reads PRHDT; CDR2 reads FYEKMQ (reference sequence). The CDR3 totals 14 residues. DNA for the CDR3: TGTGCCAGCAGCTTGGAGCAGATGAACACTGAAGCTTTCTTT. Translating gives CASSLEQMNTEAFF.

The chain carries TRBV5-1 and TRBJ1-6; no clear D. The length of the CDR3 is 16 residues. Germline V gene data show CDR1 as SGHRS and CDR2 as YFSETQ. V lost 2 bases and J lost 7, with 16 bases in between. The CDR3 sequence is CASSFREGGINSPLHF. The CDR3 DNA sequence: TGCGCCAGCAGCTTCCGAGAGGGAGGTATCAATTCACCCCTCCACTTT.

This sequence joins TRBV28 and TRBJ2-7; 7 bases line up with TRBD1. The CDR3 extends over 14 amino acids. Germline assignment: CDR1 MDHEN and CDR2 SYDVKM. Trimming took 4 bases from V and 0 from J; bases not matched to a gene: 3. CDR3 sequence reads: CASSSSGGSYEQYF. The DNA for the CDR3 is TGTGCCAGCAGTTCGTCAGGGGGCTCCTACGAGCAGTACTTC.

V and J are TRBV7-9 and TRBJ2-1; TRBD2 aligns across 7 bases. This CDR3 spans 16 amino acids. Germline loops: CDR1 SEHNR, CDR2 FQNEAQ (reference sequence). Germline trimming cut 0 bases from V and 9 bases from J; bases unmatched to any gene: 11. The CDR3 nucleotides are TGTGCCAGCAGCTTAGCGGGAGGGGCGGGAGCTACTGAGCAGTTCTTC. Amino acid sequence: CASSLAGGAGATEQFF.

The rearrangement joins TRBV7-8 to TRBJ2-7; the D gene is possibly TRBD1 (5 bases). Trimming took off 1 base at V and 0 bases at J, with 10 bases between the two ends. The CDR3 is made up of 15 amino acids. The germline CDR1 and CDR2 sequences are SGHVS and FQNEAQ. CDR3 nucleotides: TGTGCCAGCAGCTTAGACAGGTCACACTCCTACGAGCAGTACTTC. Translated, it gives CASSLDRSHSYEQYF.

This chain links TRBV28 with TRBJ1-2; D is ambiguous. The germline V and J ends were trimmed by 8 bases and 8 bases, with 18 bases remaining between them. Germline V CDR1 and CDR2: MDHEN, SYDVKM. The CDR3 is 13 residues long. The CDR3 protein is CASDGAGGMGYTF. The CDR3 DNA follows: TGTGCCAGCGATGGAGCGGGAGGGATGGGCTACACCTTC.

In nucleotides, the CDR3 is TGTGCCAGCAGCCAGCCGGGACTAGCGGGAGCGAAAGGAGACGAGCAGTACTTC. The encoded protein is CASSQPGLAGAKGDEQYF. This chain uses TRBV27 with TRBJ2-7, with TRBD2 matching over 14 bases. This CDR3 has 18 residues. Looked up from germline, CDR1 is MNHEY and CDR2 is SMNVEV (reference sequence). The V segment lost 6 bases and the J segment 5 bases; nucleotides outside the gene matches: 15.

This clone has a handful of counts. The V gene is TRBV6-5, the J gene TRBJ1-2; 7 bases line up with TRBD1. The junction had 2 bases not matched to a gene; V was cut back by 0 bases and J by 7 bases. Per germline, CDR1 MNHEY and CDR2 SVGAGI. The CDR3 consists of 13 residues. The chain's CDR3 is CASSYSQGGGYTF. The CDR3 DNA reads as TGTGCCAGCAGTTACTCCCAGGGGGGTGGCTACACCTTC.

The chain carries TRBV6-6 and TRBJ2-5; 8 bases line up with TRBD1. Germline values: CDR1 MNHNY, CDR2 SVGAGI (reference sequence). V lost 2 bases and J lost 1; bases outside the gene matches: 3. The CDR3 totals 15 residues. CDR3: CASSYPRGLQETQYF. The CDR3 bases are TGTGCCAGCAGTTACCCCAGGGGGCTCCAAGAGACCCAGTACTTC.

This clone came up a few times. The rearrangement uses TRBV12-2 and TRBJ2-5; the table's D call, TRBD1, has no DNA check behind it. The tail of the sequence fits TRBJ2-7 better, so the J call may be wrong. TRBV12-2 is assigned pseudogene status. The CDR3 has 14 amino acids. The CDR3 region is CASRLQRTGNEQYF. DNA for the CDR3: TGTGCAAGTCGCTTACAAAGGACAGGGAACGAGCAGTACTTC.

The chain joins TRBV18 to TRBJ1-5; TRBD1 is a possible D gene (5 bases). Germline lookup yields CDR1 KGHSH and CDR2 LQKENI. V was cut by 5 bases and J by 7 bases, with 15 bases left in between. The CDR3 runs to 14 residues. DNA for the CDR3: TGTGCCAGCTCAACCGAGACAGTAGCCCAGCCCCAGCATTTT. Translating gives CASSTETVAQPQHF.

The V gene is TRBV28, the J gene TRBJ1-1, with 10 positions matching TRBD1. The CDR3 covers 13 residues. The ends lost 5 bases at V and 5 bases at J; junction bases unmatched: 2. Per germline, CDR1 MDHEN and CDR2 SYDVKM. The CDR3 region has the DNA TGTGCCAGCAGTACGGGACAGGGGACTGAAGCTTTCTTT. This codes for CASSTGQGTEAFF.